This TCR beta chain is from a study of T cell responses to AZD1222 COVID-19 vaccine. Germline CDR1 SGHAT, CDR2 FQNNGV. J was trimmed by 4 bases and V by 5 bases; bases with no gene match: 9. This CDR3 comprises 16 residues. Some clones are missing from TCRdb's copy, which holds only in-frame ones; the method was immunoSEQ multiplex PCR. The sample consists of about 130,000 clones, about 92% of them appearing once. A remark on this clone: What it binds is not known.

General study results and limits: Dominant at 160-218 and 743-854, vaccine-associated CD4 TCRs also spanned spike. Spike-specific TCRs gained breadth and depth after people received two AZD1222 doses. Possibly, clonal diversity was underestimated; donors were largely white British and included more females.

The specimen was peripheral blood, collected on day 0 of MenACWY control vaccination. The chain combines TRBV11-2 with TRBJ2-2; 8 positions match TRBD2. The TCR originated in an adult in good health. The CDR3 reads CASSKRTSWVTGELFF. As DNA, the CDR3 is TGTGCCAGCAGCAAACGGACTAGCTGGGTCACCGGGGAGCTGTTTTTT.